The 23 T cell receptor beta chains listed next were all sequenced from one sample in a study of blood T cell repertoires in COVID-19. Some clones are missing from TCRdb's copy, which holds only in-frame ones; the method was immunoSEQ multiplex PCR. The data contain about 61,000 clones, about 77% of them seen just once; the ten biggest clones take up about a fifth. Sequencing was performed on peripheral blood. The receptors stem from an older man with active or convalescent COVID-19.

This clone was observed a single time. The CDR3 nucleotides are TGTGCCAGCAGCTTACGACAGAATACGCAGTATTTT. As protein: CASSLRQNTQYF. This chain connects TRBV5-8 to TRBJ2-3, with a tentative D call TRBD1 (5 bases). CDR3 length: 12 residues. The V and J ends lost 2 bases and 7 bases respectively, with 8 bases between them. CDR1 is SGHTS and CDR2 is YDEGEE in the germline V gene.

The rearrangement links TRBV7-8 to TRBJ2-3, with a tentative D call TRBD2 (6 bases). The CDR3 is 17 amino acids. V was trimmed by 1 base and J by 0 bases, leaving 14 bases between them. In germline, CDR1 is SGHVS, CDR2 FQNEAQ. CDR3 protein: CASSLELAGPSTDTQYF. CDR3 sequence (DNA): TGTGCCAGCAGCTTAGAGTTGGCGGGACCGAGCACAGATACGCAGTATTTT.

This clone was seen more than once but under ten times. This rearrangement joins TRBV27 to TRBJ2-3; 11 bases fit TRBD2. The CDR3 covers 16 residues. CDR1 is MNHEY and CDR2 is SMNVEV in the germline V gene (reference sequence). V shed 6 bases, J shed 3 bases, and the junction held 8 bases outside the gene matches. This chain's CDR3 is CASSNTPSGRTDTQYF. CDR3 DNA: TGTGCCAGCAGCAATACCCCTAGCGGGAGGACAGATACGCAGTATTTT.

This clone was seen many times. The chain couples TRBV9 to TRBJ2-2, with a possible D match to TRBD1 (5 bases). Trimming removed 0 bases at V and 4 bases at J, with 10 bases between. CDR3 size: 15 residues. In germline, CDR1 is SGDLS, CDR2 YYNGEE. DNA of the CDR3: TGTGCCAGCAGCGTAGTTCCAGGGCTCACCGGGGAGCTGTTTTTT. Translated, it gives CASSVVPGLTGELFF.

At least ten counts were recorded for this clone. The chain couples TRBV9 to TRBJ2-1; 12 positions match TRBD2. There are 16 residues in the CDR3. CDR1 SGDLS and CDR2 YYNGEE come from the germline V gene. V lost 4 bases and J lost 3; bases outside the gene matches: 5. CDR3 DNA: TGTGCCAGCAGCATCGCTAGCGGGGGGGTCTACAATGAGCAGTTCTTC. As protein: CASSIASGGVYNEQFF.

This sequence joins TRBV10-2 and TRBJ1-1, with D possibly being TRBD1 (5 bases). V was trimmed by 5 bases and J by 1 base, leaving 8 bases between them. The CDR3 is 13 residues long. Germline CDR1 is WSHSY and CDR2 is SAAADI. The CDR3 nucleotides read TGCGCCAGCAGTAGGGGAGGGAACACTGAAGCTTTCTTT. It codes for CASSRGGNTEAFF.

This clone has a count of ten or more. The gene calls are TRBV19 and TRBJ2-5; a possible D gene is TRBD2 (5 bases). The germline gives CDR1 LNHDA, CDR2 SQIVND (reference sequence). The CDR3 extends over 15 amino acids. Trimming removed 6 bases from V and 7 bases from J, with 21 bases in between. CDR3 DNA: TGTGCCAGTAGCACCTCCACTACAGCGGTCGGGACCCAGTACTTC. Protein: CASSTSTTAVGTQYF.

V is TRBV7-9 and J is TRBJ2-1; perhaps TRBD1 as D (5 bases). This CDR3 region has 11 residues. Trimming took off 4 bases at V and 13 bases at J, with 11 bases between the two ends. Germline V lookup: CDR1 SEHNR, CDR2 FQNEAQ (reference sequence). In DNA form, the CDR3 reads TGTGCCAGCAGCTCAGGACACCCACAGTTCTTC. Translation gives CASSSGHPQFF.

The rearrangement uses TRBV20-1 and TRBJ1-2, with D possibly matching TRBD1 (6 bases). CDR3 length equals 13 residues. Germline V gene data show CDR1 as DFQATT and CDR2 as SNEGSKA (reference sequence). V was trimmed by 3 bases and J by 7 bases, leaving 15 bases between them. As DNA, the CDR3 is TGCAGTGCTAGTCTTCCAGGGGAGTCTGGCTACACCTTC. Amino acids: CSASLPGESGYTF.

V gene TRBV6-5 combines with J gene TRBJ1-5, with a tentative D call TRBD1 (5 bases). Germline-derived CDR1 and CDR2 are MNHEY and SVGAGI. V shed 1 base and J shed 6 bases, with 7 bases lying between them. The CDR3 totals 13 residues. This chain's CDR3 is CASSYFGGQPQHF. CDR3 DNA sequence: TGTGCCAGCAGTTACTTCGGGGGTCAGCCCCAGCATTTT.

This clone was recorded at least ten times. The chain employs TRBV19 and TRBJ2-7, with 8 positions matching TRBD1. The CDR3 runs to 16 residues. The V gene end was trimmed by 0 bases and the J gene end by 3 bases; junction bases not matched to a gene: 7. Germline CDR1 is LNHDA and CDR2 is SQIVND (reference sequence). CDR3 sequence: CASSIERTGHVYEQYF. The CDR3 DNA follows: TGTGCCAGTAGTATAGAAAGGACAGGGCACGTCTACGAGCAGTACTTC.

This chain links TRBV5-4 with TRBJ1-2, with 7 bases fitting TRBD1. The CDR3 is 16 amino acids. Germline trimming cut 0 bases from V and 5 bases from J; bases unmatched to any gene: 10. Germline CDR1 reads SGHNT; CDR2 reads YYREEE (reference sequence). This CDR3 is CASSLVPGGPLYGYTF. The CDR3 coding sequence is TGTGCCAGCAGCTTGGTCCCAGGGGGGCCGCTATATGGCTACACCTTC.

This chain joins TRBV5-4 and TRBJ2-5; D possibly corresponds to TRBD2 (5 bases). V lost 4 bases and J lost 2, with 9 bases in between. This CDR3 region has 13 residues. CDR1 and CDR2 from the germline V gene are SGHNT and YYREEE (reference sequence). Written as DNA, the CDR3 is TGTGCCAGCAGCGGACTTCAACAAGAGACCCAGTACTTC. It specifies CASSGLQQETQYF.

V and J are TRBV10-3 and TRBJ2-3; TRBD1 matches at 8 bases. With V trimmed by 7 bases and J by 6 bases, 9 bases remained unmatched. Per germline, CDR1 ENHRY and CDR2 SYGVKD. This CDR3 comprises 14 residues. The CDR3 sequence: CAIKDRAPLDTQYF. For the CDR3, the DNA is TGTGCCATCAAGGACAGGGCACCCTTGGATACGCAGTATTTT.

This clone was picked up many times. The V and J genes are TRBV11-2 and TRBJ2-5; 8 nucleotides align to TRBD2. J gave up 5 bases and V 2 bases, and 13 bases lay outside the gene matches. The CDR3 loop spans 17 amino acids. Per the germline V gene, CDR1 is SGHAT and CDR2 is FQNNGV. The CDR3 loop is CASSLLPGTSIGETQYF. As DNA, the CDR3 is TGTGCCAGCAGCTTATTGCCCGGGACTAGTATAGGGGAGACCCAGTACTTC.

This rearrangement joins TRBV5-1 to TRBJ1-4; D might be TRBD1 (6 bases). The V gene's germline CDR1 is SGHRS and CDR2 YFSETQ. Deletions cut 4 bases from V and 7 bases from J, with 14 bases between. The CDR3 extends over 14 amino acids. CDR3 region: CASSPGGAREKLFF. DNA of the CDR3: TGCGCCAGCAGCCCGGGGGGGGCGCGTGAAAAACTGTTTTTT.

This clone has more than one count but fewer than ten. The chain couples TRBV10-3 to TRBJ1-5, with 9 bases fitting TRBD1. Losses at the gene ends were 6 bases for V and 1 base for J; bases not matched to a gene: 4. Looked up from germline, CDR1 is ENHRY and CDR2 is SYGVKD. This CDR3 spans 15 amino acids. The CDR3: CAIRLGQGSNQPQHF. The CDR3 nucleotides are TGTGCCATCAGATTAGGACAGGGGAGCAATCAGCCCCAGCATTTT.

V is TRBV10-3 and J is TRBJ2-2; 8 nucleotides match TRBD2. The CDR3 loop spans 15 amino acids. V lost 6 bases, J lost 4 bases, and 7 bases stayed unmatched. The germline gives CDR1 ENHRY, CDR2 SYGVKD. CDR3 in amino acids: CAISPGTRRTGELFF. The CDR3 DNA is TGTGCCATCAGCCCCGGGACTAGACGCACCGGGGAGCTGTTTTTT.

The chain recombines TRBV10-3 with TRBJ1-5; a possible D gene is TRBD1 (6 bases). CDR1 and CDR2 from the germline V gene are ENHRY and SYGVKD. There are 14 residues in the CDR3. Trimming shortened V by 0 bases and J by 6 bases, and 9 bases separated the two germline ends. In DNA form, the CDR3 reads TGTGCCATCAGTGAGTCAACAGGGACTCAGCCCCAGCATTTT. Protein product: CAISESTGTQPQHF.

The chain has TRBV20-1 and TRBJ2-5; TRBD1 might be the D (5 bases). CDR3 length: 11 residues. Germline V gene data show CDR1 as DFQATT and CDR2 as SNEGSKA (reference sequence). The DNA of the CDR3 is TGCAGCCCCGCCCAGGGAGAGACCCAGTACTTC. Translation gives CSPAQGETQYF.

This chain connects TRBV5-4 to TRBJ1-2, with 7 bases lining up with TRBD1. The ends lost 3 bases at V and 3 bases at J; junction bases unmatched: 5. The CDR3 consists of 14 residues. Per germline, CDR1 SGHNT and CDR2 YYREEE (reference sequence). The CDR3 DNA reads TGTGCCAGCAGCTCAACACAGGGGCACTATGGCTACACCTTC. This gives the protein CASSSTQGHYGYTF.

This clone occurred a few times. The chain employs TRBV7-2 and TRBJ1-1; maybe TRBD1 (5 bases). V was clipped by 1 base and J by 5 bases, with 14 bases between them. Germline V gene sequence: CDR1 SGHTA, CDR2 FQGNSA. The CDR3 sequence is 15 residues long. The CDR3 sequence is CASSLGVLEGTEAFF. Here the CDR3 DNA reads TGTGCCAGCAGCTTAGGTGTCTTGGAGGGGACTGAAGCTTTCTTT.

The genes are TRBV11-3 and TRBJ2-2; TRBD1 agrees at 11 bases. In germline, CDR1 is SGHNT, CDR2 YENEEA. CDR3 size: 17 residues. V dropped 4 bases and J dropped 6; count of bases not matched to a gene: 10. The CDR3 DNA is TGTGCCAGCAGCTCGCGCGGACAGGGGGCTGTCGCCGGGGAGCTGTTTTTT. This translates into CASSSRGQGAVAGELFF.